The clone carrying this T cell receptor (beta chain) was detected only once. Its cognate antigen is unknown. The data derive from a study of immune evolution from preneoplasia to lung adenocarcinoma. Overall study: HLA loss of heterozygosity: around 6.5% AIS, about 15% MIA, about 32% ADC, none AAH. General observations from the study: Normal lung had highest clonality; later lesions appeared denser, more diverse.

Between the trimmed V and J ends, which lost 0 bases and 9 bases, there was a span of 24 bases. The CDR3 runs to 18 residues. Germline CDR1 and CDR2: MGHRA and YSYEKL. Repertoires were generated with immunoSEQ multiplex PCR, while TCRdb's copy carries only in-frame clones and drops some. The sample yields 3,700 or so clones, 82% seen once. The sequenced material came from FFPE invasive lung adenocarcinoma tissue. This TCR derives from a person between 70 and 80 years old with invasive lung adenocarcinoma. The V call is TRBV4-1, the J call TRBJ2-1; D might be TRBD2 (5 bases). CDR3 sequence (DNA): TGCGCCAGCAGCCAAGATGCGAGTAGGACCCCCTTGAGGGTTGAGCAGTTCTTC. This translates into CASSQDASRTPLRVEQFF.